A single sample gave rise to the 29 T cell receptor beta chains below, sequenced in a study of regulatory T cells in long-lasting Graves disease. HTBI primers from iRepertoire and Arm-PCR of CDR3 regions yielded the TCR beta libraries. TCRdb reprocessed the multiplex PCR reads via MiXCR and lists one record per CDR3 protein. The repertoire consists of 300,000 to 400,000 distinct CDR3 sequences, with about 20% occurring once and the leading ten covering roughly 27%. Time point reported: persistent/refractory GD, antithyroid drugs over 5 years with positive TRAb. PBMCs provided the RNA from which the TCR library was made. The sequenced sample was peripheral blood mononuclear cells (PBMCs), obtained when the disease was refractory, from a patient treated with antithyroid drugs. The source of these receptors is a female donor with Graves disease.

This clonotype was seen many times. The J gene is TRBJ1-1, the V gene TRBV18; 7 nucleotides agree with TRBD1. The trim removed 8 bases at V and 3 bases at J, leaving 6 bases unmatched. The CDR3 covers 13 residues. Germline V CDR1 and CDR2: KGHSH, LQKENI. CDR3 protein: CASSPRGDTEAFF. CDR3 nucleotides: TGTGCCAGCAGCCCCAGGGGGGACACTGAAGCTTTCTTT.

A few counts support this clonotype. The V and J genes are TRBV2 and TRBJ2-2, with D maybe TRBD2 (5 bases). The CDR3 extends over 14 amino acids. The V gene lost 9 bases and the J gene lost 6 bases, with 17 bases spanning the gap. Germline CDR1 reads SNHLY; CDR2 reads FYNNEI. CDR3 sequence: CASSSGPAAGELFF. The DNA for the CDR3 is TGTGCCAGTTCGAGCGGCCCCGCGGCCGGGGAGCTGTTTTTT.

The V call is TRBV20-1, the J call TRBJ2-7, with TRBD1 matching over 7 bases. The CDR3 totals 15 residues. The V gene's germline CDR1 is DFQATT and CDR2 SNEGSKA (reference sequence). The V and J ends lost 6 bases and 3 bases, in that order; junction bases with no gene match: 14. This CDR3 reads CSARDRQRVVYEQYF. CDR3 bases: TGCAGTGCCCGGGACAGACAACGAGTAGTCTACGAGCAGTACTTC.

This chain joins TRBV30 and TRBJ2-7; 9 nucleotides align to TRBD1. V was clipped by 3 bases and J by 2 bases; unmatched bases: 5. The CDR3 totals 14 residues. Germline CDR1 and CDR2: GTSNPN and SVGIG (reference sequence). The CDR3 sequence: CAWRWGTGTYEQYF. In DNA, the CDR3 is TGTGCCTGGAGGTGGGGGACAGGGACCTACGAGCAGTACTTC.

A few counts support this clonotype. A much larger clone differs by one base, so this may be a read error. The gene calls are TRBV27 and TRBJ1-2; D call uncertain. Between the trimmed V and J ends, which lost 3 bases and 2 bases, there was a span of 22 bases. The germline gives CDR1 MNHEY, CDR2 SMNVEV (reference sequence). There are 18 residues in the CDR3. The CDR3 here is CASSFSLLTRAPNYGYTF. The CDR3 nucleotides are TGTGCCAGCAGTTTCTCCCTTCTAACAAGGGCTCCAAACTATGGCTACACCTTC.

The rearrangement uses TRBV12-3 or TRBV12-4 and TRBJ1-6, with D perhaps TRBD1 (5 bases). The CDR3 is 15 amino acids. V was trimmed by 6 bases and J by 8 bases, leaving 17 bases between them. CDR3 loop: CASRDRQRYDSPLHF. DNA of the CDR3: TGTGCCAGCAGGGACCGACAGCGGTATGATTCACCCCTCCACTTT.

This clonotype was recorded a few times. The CDR3 sequence is CAWSVGGTVAYEQYF. CDR3 bases: TGTGCCTGGAGTGTCGGGGGGACAGTGGCCTACGAGCAGTACTTC. The chain recombines TRBV30 with TRBJ2-7, with D perhaps assigned TRBD1 or TRBD2 (7 bases each). V dropped 0 bases and J dropped 2 bases, with 14 bases sitting between them. The CDR3 sequence is 15 residues long. CDR1 is GTSNPN, CDR2 SVGIG, per germline (reference sequence).

This clonotype was counted only a few times. V and J are TRBV2 and TRBJ2-3; the D is unclear. Germline CDR1 SNHLY, CDR2 FYNNEI. V was clipped by 6 bases and J by 1 base, with 8 bases between them. The CDR3 extends over 13 amino acids. CDR3 loop: CASRDHGTDTQYF. CDR3 sequence (DNA): TGTGCCAGCAGGGACCACGGCACAGATACGCAGTATTTT.

This chain links TRBV30 with TRBJ2-7; D is perhaps TRBD1 (6 bases). Trimming removed 1 base at V and 5 bases at J, with 15 bases between. This CDR3 has 14 amino acids. CDR1 and CDR2 (germline): GTSNPN, SVGIG (reference sequence). CDR3 bases: TGTGCCTGGAGTGGGCCAGGGGAAGAGGACGAGCAGTACTTC. Translated: CAWSGPGEEDEQYF.

This clonotype was found many times. The chain has TRBV28 and TRBJ2-7; no clear D gene. The germline V gene has CDR1 MDHEN and CDR2 SYDVKM. The CDR3 extends over 13 amino acids. With 5 bases removed from V and 7 bases from J, the gap between germline ends came to 15 bases. The CDR3: CASSQTGLWEQYF. The CDR3 DNA reads TGTGCCAGCAGTCAAACGGGCCTTTGGGAGCAGTACTTC.

This clonotype was seen ten or more times. V is TRBV20-1 and J is TRBJ1-6, with D hard to call. V was clipped by 0 bases and J by 7 bases, with 19 bases between them. In germline, CDR1 is DFQATT, CDR2 SNEGSKA (reference sequence). The CDR3 consists of 17 residues. This CDR3 reads CSARDRVWADQNSPLHF. CDR3 nucleotides: TGCAGTGCTAGAGATCGAGTGTGGGCAGACCAAAATTCACCCCTCCACTTT.

This clonotype was detected many times. The rearrangement joins TRBV7-9 to TRBJ1-2; TRBD1 is a possible D gene (5 bases). The V gene lost 1 base and the J gene lost 0 bases, with 12 bases spanning the gap. The CDR3 has 16 amino acids. CDR1 is SEHNR, CDR2 FQNEAQ, per germline (reference sequence). Here the CDR3 reads CASSLDRLTANYGYTF. DNA of the CDR3: TGTGCCAGCAGCTTAGATCGTCTGACAGCTAACTATGGCTACACCTTC.

Only a few counts were recorded for this clonotype. The gene calls are TRBV30 and TRBJ2-7; 10 nucleotides align to TRBD2. CDR1 and CDR2 (germline): GTSNPN, SVGIG (reference sequence). The CDR3 has 13 residues. V lost 3 bases and J lost 2; bases outside the gene matches: 1. CDR3 coding DNA: TGTGCCTGGAGGAGCGGGGGGGCCTACGAGCAGTACTTC. Protein product: CAWRSGGAYEQYF.

This clonotype was observed at least ten times. This sequence joins TRBV12-3 or TRBV12-4 and TRBJ1-2, with unresolved D. The CDR3 has 14 residues. Trimming cost V 1 base and J 4 bases, with 10 bases left between them. CDR3 residues: CASSLGPGLYGYTF. The CDR3 nucleotides read TGTGCCAGCAGTTTAGGTCCAGGCCTCTATGGCTACACCTTC.

The table lists this clonotype with many counts. The chain couples TRBV3-1 to TRBJ1-1; TRBD1 matches 10 bases. The CDR3 length is 15 residues. With V trimmed by 4 bases and J by 3 bases, 5 bases remained unmatched. The germline CDR1 and CDR2 sequences are LGHDT and YNNKEL (reference sequence). CDR3 loop: CASSPTGGEDTEAFF. The CDR3, as DNA: TGTGCCAGCAGCCCGACAGGGGGCGAAGACACTGAAGCTTTCTTT. Looking up the rest from reference TRBV3-1 and TRBJ1-1 gives the full variable domain: DTAVSQTPKYLVTQMGNDKSIKCEQNLGHDTMYWYKQDSKKFLKIMFSYNNKELIINETVPNRFSPKSPDKAHLNLHINSLELGDSAVYFCASSPTGGEDTEAFFGQGTRLTVV.

This clonotype was detected many times. The V call is TRBV28, the J call TRBJ1-2; a weak D match, TRBD1 (6 bases). The V and J ends lost 1 base and 5 bases respectively, with 11 bases between them. Per the germline V gene, CDR1 is MDHEN and CDR2 is SYDVKM. The CDR3 totals 14 residues. Written as DNA, the CDR3 is TGTGCCAGCAGTTTATACAGGGAAGCTTATGGCTACACCTTC. Its protein is CASSLYREAYGYTF.

At least ten counts were recorded for this clonotype. The chain recombines TRBV3-1 with TRBJ1-2; 8 nucleotides agree with TRBD1. V was clipped by 0 bases and J by 6 bases; unmatched bases: 12. The CDR3 is 17 residues long. CDR1 is LGHDT and CDR2 is YNNKEL in the germline V gene (reference sequence). The CDR3 region has the DNA TGTGCCAGCAGCCAAGACTTCGGAGGACAGGGCGGAGATGGCTACACCTTC. Protein sequence: CASSQDFGGQGGDGYTF.

The chain links TRBV29-1 to TRBJ2-1, with 8 bases that match TRBD2. V gave up 8 bases and J gave up 3 bases; unmatched junction bases: 3. This CDR3 has 12 residues. Germline loops: CDR1 SQVTM, CDR2 ANQGSEA. For the CDR3, the DNA is TGCAGCTCAGGGACTAGCTACAATGAGCAGTTCTTC. Its protein is CSSGTSYNEQFF.

This clonotype was recorded a few times. This likely traces to a read error, being one base from a far larger clone. This chain links TRBV7-2 with TRBJ2-6; no reliable D call. V lost 6 bases and J 3 bases, leaving 6 bases between the germline ends. This CDR3 is 13 amino acids long. CDR1 and CDR2 (germline): SGHTA, FQGNSA. Written as DNA, the CDR3 is TGTGCCAGCAGTTTCCGTGGGGCCAACGTCCTGACTTTC. It codes for CASSFRGANVLTF.

The chain combines TRBV28 with TRBJ2-3, with D hard to call. The CDR3 has 11 amino acids. V lost 1 base and J 4 bases, leaving 0 bases between the germline ends. Germline V lookup: CDR1 MDHEN, CDR2 SYDVKM. Here the CDR3 DNA reads TGTGCCAGCAGTTTATCAGATACGCAGTATTTT. Translating gives CASSLSDTQYF.

This clonotype was counted many times. The chain carries TRBV20-1 and TRBJ2-7; D gene ambiguous. The CDR3 loop spans 13 amino acids. V was shortened by 5 bases and J by 1 base, with 12 bases between the two germline ends. Germline V gives CDR1 DFQATT, CDR2 SNEGSKA (reference sequence). The CDR3 loop reads CSARNTDSYEQYF. As DNA, the CDR3 is TGCAGTGCTCGAAACACGGATTCCTACGAGCAGTACTTC.

The chain combines TRBV29-1 with TRBJ1-3, with D unclear. The germline gives CDR1 SQVTM, CDR2 ANQGSEA. Between the trimmed V and J ends, which lost 6 bases and 0 bases, there was a span of 6 bases. This CDR3 spans 12 amino acids. CDR3 coding DNA: TGCAGCGTGGGCCTCTCTGGAAACACCATATATTTT. Translating gives CSVGLSGNTIYF.

The table lists this clonotype with many counts. The chain combines TRBV11-2 with TRBJ1-2; D not resolved. Trimming cost V 6 bases and J 7 bases, with 24 bases left between them. CDR1 SGHAT and CDR2 FQNNGV come from the germline V gene. CDR3 length: 16 residues. The CDR3 nucleotides are TGTGCCAGCAGTCGACTGATGGACGTTTCAAAACGTGGCTACACCTTC. Translating gives CASSRLMDVSKRGYTF.

This clonotype was seen repeatedly, ten times or more. For the CDR3, the DNA is TGTGCCAGCAGAGAGGGAAGGGGTAGCAATCAGCCCCAGCATTTT. Protein product: CASREGRGSNQPQHF. The rearrangement links TRBV6-1 to TRBJ1-5, with D possibly being TRBD1 (5 bases). Germline values: CDR1 MNHNS, CDR2 SASEGT. Trimming removed 6 bases from V and 0 bases from J, with 12 bases in between. The CDR3 loop spans 15 amino acids.

The chain links TRBV6-1 to TRBJ1-1; D unresolved. CDR3 length: 13 residues. Germline V gene sequence: CDR1 MNHNS, CDR2 SASEGT. Between the trimmed V and J ends, which lost 6 bases and 5 bases, there was a span of 13 bases. CDR3 sequence reads: CASREIGRTEAFF. For the CDR3, the DNA is TGTGCCAGCAGGGAAATCGGCAGGACTGAAGCTTTCTTT.

This clonotype was recorded at least ten times. The CDR3 DNA reads as TGTGCCACCCATAACCCCCGACAGCGCGGAAACACCATATATTTT. It codes for CATHNPRQRGNTIYF. This chain connects TRBV28 to TRBJ1-3; D possibly corresponds to TRBD1 (5 bases). The CDR3 loop spans 15 amino acids. CDR1 and CDR2 (germline): MDHEN, SYDVKM. V was cut by 10 bases and J by 4 bases, with 20 bases left in between.

The chain is built from TRBV27 and TRBJ2-2; D perhaps matches TRBD2 (5 bases). CDR1 is MNHEY, CDR2 SMNVEV, per germline (reference sequence). CDR3 length: 16 residues. V lost 0 bases and J lost 6, with 14 bases in between. CDR3 nucleotides: TGTGCCAGCAGTTTATCGAGGGCTAGAGGACCCGGGGAGCTGTTTTTT. It encodes CASSLSRARGPGELFF.

A few counts support this clonotype. V is TRBV28 and J is TRBJ2-2; the match to TRBD2 covers 11 bases. CDR1 is MDHEN, CDR2 SYDVKM, per germline. The CDR3 length is 17 residues. The J segment lost 5 bases and the V segment lost 4 bases, leaving 9 bases of the junction unmatched. This chain's CDR3 is CASSSFSGRAWTGELFF. The CDR3 DNA is TGTGCCAGCAGTTCCTTTAGCGGGAGGGCCTGGACCGGGGAGCTGTTTTTT.

This clonotype was seen repeatedly, ten times or more. The chain couples TRBV6-5 to TRBJ1-2; D is unclear. Per germline, CDR1 MNHEY and CDR2 SVGAGI. V was cut by 4 bases and J by 8 bases, with 14 bases left in between. This CDR3 has 13 amino acids. The CDR3 spells CASSSEGMRGYTF. CDR3 DNA sequence: TGTGCCAGCAGTTCGGAGGGCATGAGAGGCTACACCTTC.